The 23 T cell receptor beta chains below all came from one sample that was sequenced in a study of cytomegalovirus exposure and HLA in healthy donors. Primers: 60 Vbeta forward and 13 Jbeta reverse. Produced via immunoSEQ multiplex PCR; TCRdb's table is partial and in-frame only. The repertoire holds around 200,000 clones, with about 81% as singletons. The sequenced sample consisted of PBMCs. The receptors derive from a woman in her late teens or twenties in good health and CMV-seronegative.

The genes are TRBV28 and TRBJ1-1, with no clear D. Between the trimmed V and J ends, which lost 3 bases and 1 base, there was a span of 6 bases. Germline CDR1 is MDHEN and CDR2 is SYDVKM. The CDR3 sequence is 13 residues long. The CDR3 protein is CASSFRRNTEAFF. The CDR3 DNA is TGTGCCAGCAGTTTCAGGCGGAACACTGAAGCTTTCTTT.

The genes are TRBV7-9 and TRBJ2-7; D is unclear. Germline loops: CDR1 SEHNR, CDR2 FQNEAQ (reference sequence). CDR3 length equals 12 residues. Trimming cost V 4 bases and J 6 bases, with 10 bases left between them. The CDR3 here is CASSSGLSEQYF. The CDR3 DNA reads TGTGCCAGCAGCTCGGGTTTATCCGAGCAGTACTTC.

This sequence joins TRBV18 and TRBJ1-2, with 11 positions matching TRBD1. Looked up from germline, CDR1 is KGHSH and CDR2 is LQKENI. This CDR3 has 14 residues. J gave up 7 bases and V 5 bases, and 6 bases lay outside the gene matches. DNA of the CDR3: TGTGCCAGCTCAACCGGACAGGGGGCGGGTGGCTACACCTTC. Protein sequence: CASSTGQGAGGYTF. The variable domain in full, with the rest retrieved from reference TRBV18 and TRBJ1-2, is NAGVMQNPRHLVRRRGQEARLRCSPMKGHSHVYWYRQLPEEGLKFMVYLQKENIIDESGMPKERFSAEFPKEGPSILRIQQVVRGDSAAYFCASSTGQGAGGYTFGSGTRLTVV.

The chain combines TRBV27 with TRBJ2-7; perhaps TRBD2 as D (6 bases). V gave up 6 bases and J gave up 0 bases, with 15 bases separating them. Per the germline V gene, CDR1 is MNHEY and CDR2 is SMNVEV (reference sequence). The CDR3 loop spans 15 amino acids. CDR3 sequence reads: CASSLSGLNSYEQYF. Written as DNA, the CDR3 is TGTGCCAGCAGCCTCAGCGGGTTAAACTCCTACGAGCAGTACTTC.

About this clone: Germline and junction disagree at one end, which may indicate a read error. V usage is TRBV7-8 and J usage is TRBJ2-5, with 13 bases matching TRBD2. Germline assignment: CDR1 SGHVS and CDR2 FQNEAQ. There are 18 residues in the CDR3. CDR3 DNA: TGTGCCAGCAGTTTAGAACCTCCGGGACTAGCGGGGCAGGAGACCCAGTACTTC. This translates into CASSLEPPGLAGQETQYF.

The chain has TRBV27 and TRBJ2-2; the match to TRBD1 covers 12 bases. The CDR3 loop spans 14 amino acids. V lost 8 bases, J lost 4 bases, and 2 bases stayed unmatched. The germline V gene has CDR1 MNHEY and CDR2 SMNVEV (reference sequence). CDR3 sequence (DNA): TGTGCCAGCGGGACAGGGGGCCTCACCGGGGAGCTGTTTTTT. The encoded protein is CASGTGGLTGELFF.

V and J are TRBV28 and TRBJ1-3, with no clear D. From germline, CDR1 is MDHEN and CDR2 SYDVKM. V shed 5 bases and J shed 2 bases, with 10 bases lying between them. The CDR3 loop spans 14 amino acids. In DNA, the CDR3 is TGTGCCAGCAGTGGACTTTCGCCTGGAAACACCATATATTTT. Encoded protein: CASSGLSPGNTIYF.

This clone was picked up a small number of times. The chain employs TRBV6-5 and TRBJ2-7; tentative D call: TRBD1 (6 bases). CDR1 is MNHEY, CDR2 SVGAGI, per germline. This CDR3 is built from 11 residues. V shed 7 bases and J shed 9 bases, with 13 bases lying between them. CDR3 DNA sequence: TGTGCCAGCAAAGAAGGACAGCCGCAGTACTTC. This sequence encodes CASKEGQPQYF.

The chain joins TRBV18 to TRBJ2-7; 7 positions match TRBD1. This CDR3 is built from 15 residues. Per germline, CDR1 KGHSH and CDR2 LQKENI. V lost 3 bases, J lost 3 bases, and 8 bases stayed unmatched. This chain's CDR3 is CASSPPGQPRYEQYF. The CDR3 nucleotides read TGTGCCAGCTCACCGCCGGGACAGCCCCGCTACGAGCAGTACTTC. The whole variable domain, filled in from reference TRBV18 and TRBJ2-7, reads NAGVMQNPRHLVRRRGQEARLRCSPMKGHSHVYWYRQLPEEGLKFMVYLQKENIIDESGMPKERFSAEFPKEGPSILRIQQVVRGDSAAYFCASSPPGQPRYEQYFGPGTRLTVT.

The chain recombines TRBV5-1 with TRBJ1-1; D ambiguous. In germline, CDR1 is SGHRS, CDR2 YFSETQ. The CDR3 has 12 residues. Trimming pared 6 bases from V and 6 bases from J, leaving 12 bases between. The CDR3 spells CASKEGMSEAFF. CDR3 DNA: TGCGCCAGCAAAGAGGGAATGTCTGAAGCTTTCTTT.

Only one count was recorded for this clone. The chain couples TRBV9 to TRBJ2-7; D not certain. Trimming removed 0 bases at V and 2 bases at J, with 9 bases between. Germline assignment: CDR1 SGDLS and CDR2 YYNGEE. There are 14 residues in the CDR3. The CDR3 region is CASSVVDTPYEQYF. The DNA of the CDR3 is TGTGCCAGCAGCGTAGTTGACACTCCCTACGAGCAGTACTTC.

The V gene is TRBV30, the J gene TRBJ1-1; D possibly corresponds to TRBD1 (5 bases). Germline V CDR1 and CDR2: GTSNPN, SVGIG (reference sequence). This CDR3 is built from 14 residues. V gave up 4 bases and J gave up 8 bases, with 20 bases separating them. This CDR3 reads CAWMGGSYLREAFF. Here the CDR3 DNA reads TGTGCCTGGATGGGGGGGTCCTACTTACGGGAAGCTTTCTTT.

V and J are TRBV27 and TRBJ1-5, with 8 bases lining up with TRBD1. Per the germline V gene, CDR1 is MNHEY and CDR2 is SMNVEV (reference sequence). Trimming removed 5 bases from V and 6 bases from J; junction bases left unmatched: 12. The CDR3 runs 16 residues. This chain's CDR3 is CASSLTGQGAGQPQHF. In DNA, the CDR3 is TGTGCCAGCAGTCTAACCGGTCAGGGGGCCGGTCAGCCCCAGCATTTT.

CDR3 in amino acids: CASSFPYSYEQYF. CDR3 DNA sequence: TGTGCCAGCAGCTTCCCTTATTCCTACGAGCAGTACTTC. This chain links TRBV11-1 with TRBJ2-7; D is unresolved. Germline lookup yields CDR1 SGHAT and CDR2 FQDESV (reference sequence). The germline V and J ends were trimmed by 3 bases and 1 base, with 7 bases remaining between them. The CDR3 sequence is 13 residues long.

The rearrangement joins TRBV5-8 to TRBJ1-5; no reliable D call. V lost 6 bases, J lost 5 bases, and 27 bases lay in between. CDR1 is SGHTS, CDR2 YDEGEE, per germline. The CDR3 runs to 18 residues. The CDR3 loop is CASTLWNSKVSGYQPQHF. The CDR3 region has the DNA TGTGCCAGCACCCTTTGGAACAGCAAGGTCTCTGGGTATCAGCCCCAGCATTTT.

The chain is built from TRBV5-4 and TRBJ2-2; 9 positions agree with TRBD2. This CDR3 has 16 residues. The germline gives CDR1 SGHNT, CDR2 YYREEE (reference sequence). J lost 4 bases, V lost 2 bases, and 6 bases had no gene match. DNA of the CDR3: TGTGCCAGCAGCTTAATAGCGGGAGCCTTCACCGGGGAGCTGTTTTTT. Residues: CASSLIAGAFTGELFF.

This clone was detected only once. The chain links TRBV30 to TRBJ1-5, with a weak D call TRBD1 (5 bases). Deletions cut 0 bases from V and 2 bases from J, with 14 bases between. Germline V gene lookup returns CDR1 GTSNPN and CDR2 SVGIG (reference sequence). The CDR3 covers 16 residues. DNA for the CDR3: TGTGCCTGGAGTGTAGCTAGGGGTTGGGGCAATCAGCCCCAGCATTTT. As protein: CAWSVARGWGNQPQHF.

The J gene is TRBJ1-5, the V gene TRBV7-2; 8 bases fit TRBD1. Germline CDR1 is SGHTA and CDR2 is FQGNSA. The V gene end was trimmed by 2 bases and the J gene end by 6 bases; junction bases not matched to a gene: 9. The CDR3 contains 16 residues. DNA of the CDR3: TGTGCCAGCAGCTTACGCGACAGGGGTTCGTTTCAGCCCCAGCATTTT. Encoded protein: CASSLRDRGSFQPQHF.

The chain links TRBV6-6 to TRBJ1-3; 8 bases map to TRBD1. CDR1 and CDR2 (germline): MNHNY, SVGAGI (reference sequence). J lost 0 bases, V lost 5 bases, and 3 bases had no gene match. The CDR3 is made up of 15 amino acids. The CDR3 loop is CASSQQGVSGNTIYF. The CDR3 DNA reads TGTGCCAGCAGTCAACAGGGGGTCTCTGGAAACACCATATATTTT.

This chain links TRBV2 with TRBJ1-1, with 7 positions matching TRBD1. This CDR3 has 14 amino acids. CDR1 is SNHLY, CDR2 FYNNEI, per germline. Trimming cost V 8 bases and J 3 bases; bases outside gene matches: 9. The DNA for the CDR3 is TGTGCCAGCTCGAGGGGGCAGGCTGACACTGAAGCTTTCTTT. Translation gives CASSRGQADTEAFF.

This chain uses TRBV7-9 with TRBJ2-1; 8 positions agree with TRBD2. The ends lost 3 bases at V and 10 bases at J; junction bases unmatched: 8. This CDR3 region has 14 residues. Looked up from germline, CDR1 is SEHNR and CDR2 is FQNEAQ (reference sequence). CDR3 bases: TGTGCCAGCAGCTTCTCGACTAGCGAGCAGGAGCAGTTCTTC. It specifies CASSFSTSEQEQFF.

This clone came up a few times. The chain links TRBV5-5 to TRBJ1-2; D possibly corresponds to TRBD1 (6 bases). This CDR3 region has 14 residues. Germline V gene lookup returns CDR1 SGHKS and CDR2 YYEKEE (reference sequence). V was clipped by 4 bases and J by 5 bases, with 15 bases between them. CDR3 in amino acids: CASSRGQTTYGYTF. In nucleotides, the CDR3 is TGTGCCAGCAGCCGCGGACAGACTACTTATGGCTACACCTTC.

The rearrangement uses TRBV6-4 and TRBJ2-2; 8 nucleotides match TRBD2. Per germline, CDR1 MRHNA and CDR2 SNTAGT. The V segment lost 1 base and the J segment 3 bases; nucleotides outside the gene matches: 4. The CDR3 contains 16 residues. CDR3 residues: CASSDLSGGDTGELFF. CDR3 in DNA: TGTGCCAGCAGTGACTTAAGCGGGGGAGACACCGGGGAGCTGTTTTTT.